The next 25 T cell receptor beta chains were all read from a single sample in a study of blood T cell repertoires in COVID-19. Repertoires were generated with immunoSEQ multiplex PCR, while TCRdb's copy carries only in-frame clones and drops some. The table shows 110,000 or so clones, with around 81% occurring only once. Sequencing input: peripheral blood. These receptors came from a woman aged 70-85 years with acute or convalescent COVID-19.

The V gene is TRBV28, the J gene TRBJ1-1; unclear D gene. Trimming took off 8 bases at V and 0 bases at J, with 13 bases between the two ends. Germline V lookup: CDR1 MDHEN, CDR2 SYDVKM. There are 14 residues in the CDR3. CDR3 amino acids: CASSSGYLNTEAFF. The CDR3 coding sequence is TGTGCCAGCTCTTCCGGGTATTTGAACACTGAAGCTTTCTTT.

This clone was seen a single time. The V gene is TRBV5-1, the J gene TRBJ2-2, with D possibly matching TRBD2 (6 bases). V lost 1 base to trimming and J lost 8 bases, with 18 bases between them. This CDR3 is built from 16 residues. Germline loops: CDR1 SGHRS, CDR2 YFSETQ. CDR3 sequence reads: CASSLNAGNGWGELFF. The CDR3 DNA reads TGCGCCAGCAGCTTGAACGCGGGAAACGGATGGGGGGAGCTGTTTTTT.

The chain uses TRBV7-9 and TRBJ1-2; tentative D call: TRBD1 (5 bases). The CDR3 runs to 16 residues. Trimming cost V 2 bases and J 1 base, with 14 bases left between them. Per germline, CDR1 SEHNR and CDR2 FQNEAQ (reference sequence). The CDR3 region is CASSLWSPGNNYGYTF. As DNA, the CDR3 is TGTGCCAGCAGCTTATGGTCGCCAGGGAATAACTATGGCTACACCTTC.

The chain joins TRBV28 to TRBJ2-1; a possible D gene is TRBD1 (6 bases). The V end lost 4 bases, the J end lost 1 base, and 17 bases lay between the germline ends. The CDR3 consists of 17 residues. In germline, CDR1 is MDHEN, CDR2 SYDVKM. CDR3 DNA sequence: TGTGCCAGCAGTTACCTACCTACGGACAGTTCCTACAATGAGCAGTTCTTC. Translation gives CASSYLPTDSSYNEQFF.

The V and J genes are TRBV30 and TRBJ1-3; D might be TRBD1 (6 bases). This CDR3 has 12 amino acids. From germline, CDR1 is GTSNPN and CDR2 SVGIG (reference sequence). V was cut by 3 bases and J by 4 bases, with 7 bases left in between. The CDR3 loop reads CAWRTGGNTIYF. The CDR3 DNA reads TGTGCCTGGAGAACAGGGGGAAACACCATATATTTT.

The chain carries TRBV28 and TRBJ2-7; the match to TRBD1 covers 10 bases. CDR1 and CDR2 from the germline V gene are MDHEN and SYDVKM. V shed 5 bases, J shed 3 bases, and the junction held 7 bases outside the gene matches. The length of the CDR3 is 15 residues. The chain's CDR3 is CASSIPGQGYYEQYF. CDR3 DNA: TGTGCCAGCAGTATTCCGGGACAGGGGTACTACGAGCAGTACTTC. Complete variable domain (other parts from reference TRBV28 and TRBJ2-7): DVKVTQSSRYLVKRTGEKVFLECVQDMDHENMFWYRQDPGLGLRLIYFSYDVKMKEKGDIPEGYSVSREKKERFSLILESASTNQTSMYLCASSIPGQGYYEQYFGPGTRLTVT.

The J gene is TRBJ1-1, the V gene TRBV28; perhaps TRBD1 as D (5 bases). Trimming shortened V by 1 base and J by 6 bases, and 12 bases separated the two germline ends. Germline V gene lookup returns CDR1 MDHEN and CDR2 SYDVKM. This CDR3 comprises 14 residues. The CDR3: CASSLSGTGAEAFF. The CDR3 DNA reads TGTGCCAGCAGTTTATCTGGGACGGGGGCTGAAGCTTTCTTT.

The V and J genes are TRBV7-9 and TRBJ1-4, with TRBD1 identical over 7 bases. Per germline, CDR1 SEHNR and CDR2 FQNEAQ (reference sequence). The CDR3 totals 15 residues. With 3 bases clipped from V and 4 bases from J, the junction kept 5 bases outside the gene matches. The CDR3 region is CASSFRGPDNEKLFF. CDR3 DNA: TGTGCCAGCAGCTTTAGGGGGCCAGATAATGAAAAACTGTTTTTT.

CDR3 nucleotides: TGCGCCAGCAGCTTGGTGTCAGAATCCGGGGAGCTGTTTTTT. Its protein is CASSLVSESGELFF. The rearrangement uses TRBV5-1 and TRBJ2-2; D is unresolved. Germline V gene lookup returns CDR1 SGHRS and CDR2 YFSETQ. Trimming removed 0 bases from V and 6 bases from J, with 9 bases in between. CDR3 size: 14 residues. The full variable domain, its missing parts supplied by reference TRBV5-1 and TRBJ2-2, is KAGVTQTPRYLIKTRGQQVTLSCSPISGHRSVSWYQQTPGQGLQFLFEYFSETQRNKGNFPGRFSGRQFSNSRSEMNVSTLELGDSALYLCASSLVSESGELFFGEGSRLTVL.

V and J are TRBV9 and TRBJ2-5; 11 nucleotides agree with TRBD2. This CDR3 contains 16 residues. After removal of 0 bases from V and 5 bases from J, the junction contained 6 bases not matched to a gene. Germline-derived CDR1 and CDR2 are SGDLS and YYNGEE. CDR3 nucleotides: TGTGCCAGCAGCGTAGGTAGCGGGGGGGCCCAGGAGACCCAGTACTTC. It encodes CASSVGSGGAQETQYF.

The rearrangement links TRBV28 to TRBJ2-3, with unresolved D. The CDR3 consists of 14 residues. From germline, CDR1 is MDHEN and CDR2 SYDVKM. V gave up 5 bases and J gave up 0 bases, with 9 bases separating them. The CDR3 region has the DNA TGTGCCAGCAGTCCCCAGACTAGCACAGATACGCAGTATTTT. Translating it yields CASSPQTSTDTQYF.

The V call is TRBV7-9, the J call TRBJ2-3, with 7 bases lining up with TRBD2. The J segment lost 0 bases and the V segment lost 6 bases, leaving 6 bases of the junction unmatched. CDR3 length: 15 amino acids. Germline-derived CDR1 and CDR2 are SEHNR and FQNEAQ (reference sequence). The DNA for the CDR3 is TGTGCCAGCAGGGGGACTACCTGGAGCACAGATACGCAGTATTTT. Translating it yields CASRGTTWSTDTQYF.

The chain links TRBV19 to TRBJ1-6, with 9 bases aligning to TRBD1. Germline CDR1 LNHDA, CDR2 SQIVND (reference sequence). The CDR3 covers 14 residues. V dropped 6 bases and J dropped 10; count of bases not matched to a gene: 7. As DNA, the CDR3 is TGTGCCAGTAGACCGGGACAGGGACGGTCACCCCTCCACTTT. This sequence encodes CASRPGQGRSPLHF.

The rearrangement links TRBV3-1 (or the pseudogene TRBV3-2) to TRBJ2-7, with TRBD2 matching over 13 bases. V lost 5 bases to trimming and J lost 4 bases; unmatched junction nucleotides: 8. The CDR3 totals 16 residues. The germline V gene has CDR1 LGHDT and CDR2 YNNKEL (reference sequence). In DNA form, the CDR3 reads TGTGCCAGCAGCGGGGGACTAGCGGGATCTCGGTACGAGCAGTACTTC. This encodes CASSGGLAGSRYEQYF.

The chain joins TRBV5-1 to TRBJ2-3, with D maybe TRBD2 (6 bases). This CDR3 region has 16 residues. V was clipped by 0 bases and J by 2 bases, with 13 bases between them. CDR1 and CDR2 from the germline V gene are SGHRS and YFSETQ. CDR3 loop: CASSLAVAGHTDTQYF. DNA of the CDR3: TGCGCCAGCAGCTTGGCGGTTGCGGGGCACACAGATACGCAGTATTTT.

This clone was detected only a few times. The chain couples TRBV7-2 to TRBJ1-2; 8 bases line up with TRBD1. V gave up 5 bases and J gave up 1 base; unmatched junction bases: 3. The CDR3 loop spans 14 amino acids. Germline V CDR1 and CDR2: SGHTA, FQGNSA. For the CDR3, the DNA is TGTGCCAGCAGCCCCGGACAGGGTAACTATGGCTACACCTTC. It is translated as CASSPGQGNYGYTF.

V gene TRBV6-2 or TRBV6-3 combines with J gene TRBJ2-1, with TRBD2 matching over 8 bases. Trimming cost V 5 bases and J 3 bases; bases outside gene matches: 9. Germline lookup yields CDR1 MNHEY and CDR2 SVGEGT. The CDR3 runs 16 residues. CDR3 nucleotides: TGTGCCAGCAGTGACAGGACTAGCAAGCACTACAATGAGCAGTTCTTC. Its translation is CASSDRTSKHYNEQFF.

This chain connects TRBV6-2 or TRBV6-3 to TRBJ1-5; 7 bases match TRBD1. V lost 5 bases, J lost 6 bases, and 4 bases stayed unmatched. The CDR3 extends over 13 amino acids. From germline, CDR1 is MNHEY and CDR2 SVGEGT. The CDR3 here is CASSSHRGQPQHF. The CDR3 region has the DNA TGTGCCAGCAGTAGTCACAGGGGTCAGCCCCAGCATTTT.

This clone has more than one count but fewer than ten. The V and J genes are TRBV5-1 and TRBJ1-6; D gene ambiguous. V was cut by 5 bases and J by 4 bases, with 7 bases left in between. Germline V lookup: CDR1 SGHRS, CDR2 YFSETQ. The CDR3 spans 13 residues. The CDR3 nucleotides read TGCGCCAGCAGGACAAGTTATAATTCACCCCTCCACTTT. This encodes CASRTSYNSPLHF.

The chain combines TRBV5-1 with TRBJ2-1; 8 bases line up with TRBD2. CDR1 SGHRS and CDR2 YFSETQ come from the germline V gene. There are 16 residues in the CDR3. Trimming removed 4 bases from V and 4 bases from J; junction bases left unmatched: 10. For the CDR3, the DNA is TGCGCCAGCAGCCAGTCCGGGACTAGGGGTTACAATGAGCAGTTCTTC. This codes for CASSQSGTRGYNEQFF. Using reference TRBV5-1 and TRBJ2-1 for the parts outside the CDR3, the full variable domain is KAGVTQTPRYLIKTRGQQVTLSCSPISGHRSVSWYQQTPGQGLQFLFEYFSETQRNKGNFPGRFSGRQFSNSRSEMNVSTLELGDSALYLCASSQSGTRGYNEQFFGPGTRLTVL.

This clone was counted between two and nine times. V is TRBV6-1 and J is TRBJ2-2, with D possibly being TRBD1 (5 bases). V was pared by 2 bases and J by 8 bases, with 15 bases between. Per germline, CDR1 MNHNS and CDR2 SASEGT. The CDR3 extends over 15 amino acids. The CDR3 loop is CASSESGRVTGELFF. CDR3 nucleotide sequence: TGTGCCAGCAGTGAATCTGGCAGGGTTACTGGGGAGCTGTTTTTT.

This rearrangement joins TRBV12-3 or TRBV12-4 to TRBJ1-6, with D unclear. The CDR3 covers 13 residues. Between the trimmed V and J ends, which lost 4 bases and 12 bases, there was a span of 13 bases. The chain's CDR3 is CASSSSGLLPLHF. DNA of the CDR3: TGTGCCAGCAGTTCGTCAGGCCTTCTACCCCTCCACTTT.

The CDR3 sequence is CASSGGFTLHF. For the CDR3, the DNA is TGTGCCAGCAGCGGGGGCTTCACCCTCCACTTT. The chain carries TRBV5-5 and TRBJ1-6; tentative D call: TRBD1 (6 bases). This CDR3 has 11 residues. The V and J ends lost 4 bases and 14 bases respectively, with 10 bases between them. Per the germline V gene, CDR1 is SGHKS and CDR2 is YYEKEE (reference sequence).

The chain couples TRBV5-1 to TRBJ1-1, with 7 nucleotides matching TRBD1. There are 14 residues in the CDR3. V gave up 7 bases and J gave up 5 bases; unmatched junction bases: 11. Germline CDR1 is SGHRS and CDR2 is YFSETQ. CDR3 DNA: TGCGCCAGCGGTCCAGGGGGAACGAGAACTGAAGCTTTCTTT. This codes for CASGPGGTRTEAFF.

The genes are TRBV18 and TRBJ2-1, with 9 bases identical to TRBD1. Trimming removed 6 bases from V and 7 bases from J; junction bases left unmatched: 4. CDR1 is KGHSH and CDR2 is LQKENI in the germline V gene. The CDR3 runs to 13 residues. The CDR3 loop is CASSPGQGNEQFF. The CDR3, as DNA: TGTGCCAGCTCTCCCGGACAGGGGAATGAGCAGTTCTTC. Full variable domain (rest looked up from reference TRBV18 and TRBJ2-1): NAGVMQNPRHLVRRRGQEARLRCSPMKGHSHVYWYRQLPEEGLKFMVYLQKENIIDESGMPKERFSAEFPKEGPSILRIQQVVRGDSAAYFCASSPGQGNEQFFGPGTRLTVL.